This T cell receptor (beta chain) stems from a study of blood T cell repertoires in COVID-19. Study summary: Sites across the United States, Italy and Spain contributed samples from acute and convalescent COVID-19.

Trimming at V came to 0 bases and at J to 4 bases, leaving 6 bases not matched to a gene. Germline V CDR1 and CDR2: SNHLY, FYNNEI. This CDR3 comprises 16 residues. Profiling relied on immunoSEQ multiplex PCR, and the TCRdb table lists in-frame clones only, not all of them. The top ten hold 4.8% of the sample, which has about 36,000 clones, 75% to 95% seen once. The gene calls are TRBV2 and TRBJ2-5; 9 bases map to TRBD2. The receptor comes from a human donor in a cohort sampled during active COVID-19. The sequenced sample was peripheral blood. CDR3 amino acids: CASSEAGLAGRETQYF. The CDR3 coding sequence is TGTGCCAGCAGTGAAGCGGGTCTAGCGGGACGAGAGACCCAGTACTTC.